This T cell receptor (beta chain) was sequenced in a study of human T cells and chemical hapten exposure. TCRdb re-analysed the RACE reads in MiXCR, keeping a single row per CDR3 protein. This table has around 380,000 distinct CDR3 sequences, approximately 4.4% appearing once. This sample's time point: patch test 1, 2 weeks after DPC sensitization. Treatment of the sample: therapeutic diphenylcyclopropenone sensitization with weekly scalp DPC. Ten or more counts support this clonotype. The ends lost 3 bases at V and 2 bases at J; junction bases unmatched: 6. Germline assignment: CDR1 SGHTA and CDR2 FQGNSA. This CDR3 region has 15 residues.

J is TRBJ2-5 and V is TRBV7-2; the match to TRBD2 covers 7 bases. The sequence was collected from a woman aged 45-65 years with alopecia areata. Some clones in this sample may be carry-over from other donors' samples. The material was whole blood, obtained in connection with sensitization to the hapten diphenylcyclopropenone (DPC). The CDR3 DNA is TGTGCCAGCAGCTTCTTGGGGGGGGATCAAGAGACCCAGTACTTC. It translates to CASSFLGGDQETQYF.